The next 9 T cell receptor beta chains were all read from a single sample in a study of regulatory T cells in long-lasting Graves disease. Arm-PCR of CDR3 regions and iRepertoire HTBI primers were the basis on which TCR beta libraries were built. MiXCR, applied by TCRdb to the multiplex PCR reads, yields one record per CDR3 protein. The data contain hundreds of thousands of distinct CDR3 sequences, 15% to 19% of them singletons. Noted time point: newly diagnosed GD, antithyroid drugs for less than 3 months. The authors made the TCR library using RNA they extracted from PBMCs. The sequencing used peripheral blood mononuclear cells (PBMCs), collected at new diagnosis, from a patient treated with antithyroid drugs. All receptors derive from a female donor with Graves disease.

This clonotype was counted ten times or more. The chain recombines TRBV6-1 with TRBJ1-1, with 7 bases identical to TRBD1. The CDR3 covers 15 residues. Germline V gene sequence: CDR1 MNHNS, CDR2 SASEGT. The V gene end was trimmed by 8 bases and the J gene end by 2 bases; junction bases not matched to a gene: 11. The CDR3, as DNA: TGTGCCAGCGACGACCCTGGGACAGTAAACACTGAAGCTTTCTTT. Translation gives CASDDPGTVNTEAFF.

This clonotype was counted ten times or more. The genes are TRBV6-1 and TRBJ2-1, with 10 bases fitting TRBD2. V lost 1 base to trimming and J lost 10 bases; unmatched junction nucleotides: 13. This CDR3 has 17 residues. Germline V gives CDR1 MNHNS, CDR2 SASEGT. CDR3 DNA: TGTGCCAGCAGTGAAGAACGAAGGCTAGCGGGGGTGAGAGAGCAGTTCTTC. Protein product: CASSEERRLAGVREQFF.

The table lists this clonotype with many counts. The rearrangement uses TRBV10-3 and TRBJ1-1; 7 bases align to TRBD1. The J segment lost 1 base and the V segment lost 5 bases, leaving 4 bases of the junction unmatched. The germline CDR1 and CDR2 sequences are ENHRY and SYGVKD. The CDR3 runs 14 residues. CDR3 protein: CAISSQGENTEAFF. The CDR3 DNA sequence: TGTGCCATCAGTTCCCAGGGGGAGAACACTGAAGCTTTCTTT.

Ten or more counts support this clonotype. The chain uses TRBV10-3 and TRBJ1-5; D is uncertain. This CDR3 spans 12 amino acids. Germline V gene lookup returns CDR1 ENHRY and CDR2 SYGVKD. V dropped 3 bases and J dropped 1 base, with 1 base sitting between them. CDR3 in DNA: TGTGCCATCAGTGACAGCAATCAGCCCCAGCATTTT. It codes for CAISDSNQPQHF.

V and J are TRBV27 and TRBJ2-5; possibly TRBD1 or TRBD2 for D (6 bases each). Germline V gene sequence: CDR1 MNHEY, CDR2 SMNVEV (reference sequence). CDR3 length equals 15 residues. Trimming pared 8 bases from V and 3 bases from J, leaving 19 bases between. The CDR3 nucleotides are TGTGCCAGCCACCAACAAGGGGGGTACAAAGAGACCCAGTACTTC. Amino acid sequence: CASHQQGGYKETQYF.

This clonotype was observed many times. V is TRBV20-1 and J is TRBJ1-2; tentatively, D is TRBD1 (5 bases). Deletions cut 2 bases from V and 2 bases from J, with 18 bases between. Germline-derived CDR1 and CDR2 are DFQATT and SNEGSKA (reference sequence). This CDR3 contains 16 residues. The CDR3 loop is CSARIKSGTANYGYTF. CDR3 in DNA: TGCAGTGCTAGAATAAAGTCCGGGACTGCCAACTATGGCTACACCTTC.

A remark on this clonotype: This may come from a read error, since a much larger clone is one base off. This sequence joins TRBV18 and TRBJ2-2; D remains unclear. This CDR3 has 12 amino acids. The germline V and J ends were trimmed by 4 bases and 8 bases, with 8 bases remaining between them. Germline V gene lookup returns CDR1 KGHSH and CDR2 LQKENI. The CDR3 loop is CASSLNPGELFF. DNA for the CDR3: TGTGCCAGCTCACTAAACCCAGGGGAGCTGTTTTTT.

The V call is TRBV5-1, the J call TRBJ2-3; D not resolved. V lost 0 bases, J lost 8 bases, and 4 bases lay in between. The CDR3 has 11 amino acids. Germline values: CDR1 SGHRS, CDR2 YFSETQ. CDR3 DNA sequence: TGCGCCAGCAGCTTGGACGGTACGCAGTATTTT. Protein sequence: CASSLDGTQYF. The full variable domain, in which reference TRBV5-1 and TRBJ2-3 provide the parts outside the CDR3, is KAGVTQTPRYLIKTRGQQVTLSCSPISGHRSVSWYQQTPGQGLQFLFEYFSETQRNKGNFPGRFSGRQFSNSRSEMNVSTLELGDSALYLCASSLDGTQYFGPGTRLTVL.

The V gene is TRBV11-2, the J gene TRBJ2-1, with D hard to call. CDR3 length equals 14 residues. Germline CDR1 SGHAT, CDR2 FQNNGV. V dropped 0 bases and J dropped 8 bases, with 11 bases sitting between them. The CDR3 DNA reads as TGTGCCAGCAGCTTAGAACTATCTGAGGATGAGCAGTTCTTC. Translating gives CASSLELSEDEQFF.